This TCR beta chain was captured in a study of technical replicates of blood from several donors (dated by TCRdb to 2015 to 2018). Regarding this clone: No antigen is known for it. Per-nucleotide qualities are absent, and no much larger clonotype sits a single base away.

The method behind the library was the immunoSEQ multiplex PCR assay. The source is immuneACCESS, and TCRdb retained only in-frame sequences with V and J called. Part of the clones is not carried over; for the studies checked, unresolved V genes explain less than half of this, and the remainder is unexplained. This sample gives 9,500 to 15,000 clones in total; 92% of them show up just once. The top ten constitute around 7.9% of the sample. The germline V gene gives CDR1 as SGDLS and CDR2 as YYNGEE. From its cysteine to its phenylalanine, the CDR3 spans 15 amino acids. Only the CDR3 DNA is retained, 45 bases long and in frame from the first base. From V the trimming removes 4 bases and from J it removes 5 bases, while the gene matches leave 10 bases of the junction unaccounted for.

The V and J genes are TRBV9 and TRBJ2-7; 9 central bases correspond to TRBD2. The specimen was PBMCs. This receptor was taken from a human donor in good health. The DNA is TGTGCCAGCAGCTCCCGGGTAGCGGGAGTGAACGAGCAGTACTTC. Its amino acids are CASSSRVAGVNEQYF.